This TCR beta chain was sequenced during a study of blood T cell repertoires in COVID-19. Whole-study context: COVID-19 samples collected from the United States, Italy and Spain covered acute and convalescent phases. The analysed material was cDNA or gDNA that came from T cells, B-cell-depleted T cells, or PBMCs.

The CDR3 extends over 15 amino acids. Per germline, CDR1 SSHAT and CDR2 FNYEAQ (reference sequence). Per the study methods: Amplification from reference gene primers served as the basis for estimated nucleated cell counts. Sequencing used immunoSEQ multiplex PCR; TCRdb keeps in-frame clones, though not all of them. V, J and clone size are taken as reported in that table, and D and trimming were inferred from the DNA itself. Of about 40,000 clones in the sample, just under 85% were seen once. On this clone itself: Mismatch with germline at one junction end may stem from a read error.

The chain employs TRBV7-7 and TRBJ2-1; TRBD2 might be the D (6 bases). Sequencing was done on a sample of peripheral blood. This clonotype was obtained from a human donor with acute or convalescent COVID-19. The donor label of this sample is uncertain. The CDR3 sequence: CASSTDGSSYNEQFF. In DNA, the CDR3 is TGTGCTAGCAGCACCGACGGGAGCTCCTACAATGAGCAGTTCTTC.